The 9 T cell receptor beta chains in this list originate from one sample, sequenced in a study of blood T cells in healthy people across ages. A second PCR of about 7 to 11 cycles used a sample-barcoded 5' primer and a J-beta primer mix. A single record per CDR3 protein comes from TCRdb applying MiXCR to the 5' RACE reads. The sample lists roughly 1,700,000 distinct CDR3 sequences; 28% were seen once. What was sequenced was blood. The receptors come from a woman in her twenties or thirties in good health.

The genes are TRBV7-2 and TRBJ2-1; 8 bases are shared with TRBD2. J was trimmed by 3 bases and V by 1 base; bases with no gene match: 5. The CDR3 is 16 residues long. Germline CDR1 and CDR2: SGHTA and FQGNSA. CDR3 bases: TGTGCCAGCAGCTTAGAACCCCTAGCGGGCTACAATGAGCAGTTCTTC. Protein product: CASSLEPLAGYNEQFF.

CDR3 coding DNA: TGTGCCAGTAGCCCAGGCGGTCTAGCGGCGAACACCGGGGAGCTGTTTTTT. Translation: CASSPGGLAANTGELFF. The gene calls are TRBV19 and TRBJ2-2; 7 nucleotides agree with TRBD2. Trimming at V came to 6 bases and at J to 0 bases, leaving 10 bases not matched to a gene. Germline CDR1 is LNHDA and CDR2 is SQIVND (reference sequence). The CDR3 loop spans 17 amino acids.

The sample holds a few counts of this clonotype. CDR3 in DNA: TGTGCCAGCAGGCTGACAGGGACTGGGGCCAACGTCCTGACTTTC. It specifies CASRLTGTGANVLTF. The V and J genes are TRBV2 and TRBJ2-6, with 7 bases lining up with TRBD1. The CDR3 runs to 15 residues. Germline lookup yields CDR1 SNHLY and CDR2 FYNNEI. The J segment lost 2 bases and the V segment lost 6 bases, leaving 4 bases of the junction unmatched.

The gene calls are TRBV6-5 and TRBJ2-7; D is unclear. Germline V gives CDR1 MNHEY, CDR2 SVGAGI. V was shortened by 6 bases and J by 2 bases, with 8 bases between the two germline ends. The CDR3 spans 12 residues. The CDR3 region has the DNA TGTGCCAGCAGGGGCAGCACCTACGAGCAGTACTTC. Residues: CASRGSTYEQYF.

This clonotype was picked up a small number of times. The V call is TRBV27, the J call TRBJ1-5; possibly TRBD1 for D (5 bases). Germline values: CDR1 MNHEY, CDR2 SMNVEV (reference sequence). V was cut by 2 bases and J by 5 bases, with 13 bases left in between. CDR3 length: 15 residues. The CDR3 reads CASSLGWGGDQPQHF. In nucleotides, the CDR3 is TGTGCCAGCAGTTTAGGGTGGGGGGGGGATCAGCCCCAGCATTTT.

The DNA for the CDR3 is TGTGCCAGCAGCACTGACCCTGGGGGATTCACAGATACGCAGTATTTT. The encoded protein is CASSTDPGGFTDTQYF. V gene TRBV5-4 combines with J gene TRBJ2-3, with D possibly being TRBD1 or TRBD2 (5 bases each). CDR3 length equals 16 residues. CDR1 is SGHNT, CDR2 YYREEE, per germline (reference sequence). Deletions cut 4 bases from V and 2 bases from J, with 17 bases between.

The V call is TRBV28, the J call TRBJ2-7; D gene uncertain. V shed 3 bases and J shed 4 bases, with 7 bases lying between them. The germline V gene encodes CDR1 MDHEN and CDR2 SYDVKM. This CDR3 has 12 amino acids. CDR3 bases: TGTGCCAGCAGTTTCCCGGATTACGAGCAGTACTTC. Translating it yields CASSFPDYEQYF.

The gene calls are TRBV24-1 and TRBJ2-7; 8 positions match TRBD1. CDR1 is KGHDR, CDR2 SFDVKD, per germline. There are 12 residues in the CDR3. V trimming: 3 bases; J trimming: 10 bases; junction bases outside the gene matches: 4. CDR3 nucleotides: TGTGCCACCAGTGATGGCCAGGGGGCCCAGTACTTC. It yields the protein CATSDGQGAQYF.

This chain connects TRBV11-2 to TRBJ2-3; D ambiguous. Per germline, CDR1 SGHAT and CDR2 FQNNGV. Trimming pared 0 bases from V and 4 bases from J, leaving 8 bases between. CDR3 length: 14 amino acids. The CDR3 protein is CASSLEPASDTQYF. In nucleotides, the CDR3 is TGTGCCAGCAGCTTAGAACCCGCGTCAGATACGCAGTATTTT.